Sequencing of this T cell receptor beta chain was carried out in a study of blood T cell repertoires in COVID-19. Authors' processing steps: From reference gene primer amplification, estimates of nucleated cell counts were derived. TCRdb keeps only in-frame clones here, not all; method: immunoSEQ multiplex PCR. D and trimming were read from the DNA, whereas the V and J calls and clone size are those reported in that table. The repertoire consists of fewer than 20,000 clones, with approximately 85% occurring once and the leading ten covering around a third. The CDR3 is made up of 14 amino acids. The ends were cut back, 4 bases at V and 7 bases at J, with 14 bases in the middle. Looked up from germline, CDR1 is LGHNA and CDR2 is YNFKEQ.

The chain employs TRBV4-2 and TRBJ2-1; D unclear. Material for sequencing was peripheral blood. This receptor was identified in a human donor with active COVID-19. The donor label of this sample is uncertain. CDR3 region: CASSPQLQGNEQFF. In nucleotides, the CDR3 is TGTGCCAGCAGCCCACAGCTCCAAGGAAATGAGCAGTTCTTC.